The 21 T cell receptor beta chains below come from one sample, sequenced in a study of blood T cell repertoires in COVID-19. Sequencing used immunoSEQ multiplex PCR; TCRdb keeps in-frame clones, though not all of them. Altogether about 480,000 clones are present, 70% to 90% being singletons, with the ten largest covering 1.5% to 2%. Sequencing was done on a sample of PBMCs or T cells enriched from blood (not recorded which). The receptors shown here come from a woman aged 40 to 55 who had recovered from COVID-19.

This chain's CDR3 is CASSQGGGRATEAFF. CDR3 in DNA: TGCGCCAGCAGCCAAGGAGGTGGCAGGGCCACTGAAGCTTTCTTT. This rearrangement joins TRBV4-1 to TRBJ1-1; weak D call: TRBD1 (5 bases). The V gene's germline CDR1 is MGHRA and CDR2 YSYEKL. The CDR3 length is 15 residues. V lost 1 base, J lost 4 bases, and 13 bases lay in between.

The chain employs TRBV5-4 and TRBJ1-2; 7 nucleotides agree with TRBD1. V was clipped by 4 bases and J by 2 bases; unmatched bases: 5. There are 14 residues in the CDR3. Germline values: CDR1 SGHNT, CDR2 YYREEE (reference sequence). The CDR3 region is CASSPATGNYGYTF. CDR3 DNA: TGTGCCAGCAGCCCGGCGACAGGGAACTATGGCTACACCTTC.

The CDR3 coding sequence is TGTGCCAGCAGGGGAACAGGGAACTATGGCTACACCTTC. As protein: CASRGTGNYGYTF. The chain links TRBV14 to TRBJ1-2; maybe TRBD1 (6 bases). Trimming took 6 bases from V and 2 from J, leaving 10 bases between them. The CDR3 runs to 13 residues. Per germline, CDR1 SGHDN and CDR2 FVKESK.

The chain links TRBV24-1 to TRBJ2-1, with 7 bases identical to TRBD2. The trim removed 7 bases at V and 0 bases at J, leaving 2 bases unmatched. CDR3 length equals 14 residues. Germline values: CDR1 KGHDR, CDR2 SFDVKD. In DNA form, the CDR3 reads TGTGCCACCAGGGTAGCGGGCTCCTACAATGAGCAGTTCTTC. This sequence encodes CATRVAGSYNEQFF.

This sequence joins TRBV7-8 and TRBJ1-1; D may be TRBD1 (6 bases). This CDR3 has 14 amino acids. The V gene's germline CDR1 is SGHVS and CDR2 FQNEAQ. Trimming took 0 bases from V and 6 from J, leaving 11 bases between them. As DNA, the CDR3 is TGTGCCAGCAGCTTAGCTCGCGCAGGGGCTGAAGCTTTCTTT. Residues: CASSLARAGAEAFF.

This chain uses TRBV2 with TRBJ1-1; TRBD1 is a possible D gene (6 bases). The ends were cut back, 0 bases at V and 7 bases at J, with 12 bases in the middle. CDR3 length equals 14 residues. The germline V gene has CDR1 SNHLY and CDR2 FYNNEI. DNA for the CDR3: TGTGCCAGCAGTGAAGCCCTAGCAGGGGTTGAAGCTTTCTTT. Translating gives CASSEALAGVEAFF.

V usage is TRBV6-6 and J usage is TRBJ2-5, with a weak D call TRBD1 (5 bases). Germline V CDR1 and CDR2: MNHNY, SVGAGI (reference sequence). This CDR3 has 15 residues. V lost 4 bases and J 3 bases, leaving 15 bases between the germline ends. The CDR3 is CASSLRLGREETQYF. The CDR3 DNA follows: TGTGCCAGCAGTTTAAGATTGGGCAGGGAAGAGACCCAGTACTTC.

The chain couples TRBV4-2 to TRBJ1-1, with TRBD1 matching 7 bases. J was trimmed by 5 bases and V by 1 base; bases with no gene match: 10. The CDR3 is 16 amino acids. CDR1 is LGHNA and CDR2 is YNFKEQ in the germline V gene. The CDR3 protein is CASSQAEGAEETEAFF. CDR3 DNA: TGTGCCAGCAGCCAAGCTGAGGGGGCTGAGGAAACTGAAGCTTTCTTT.

The rearrangement uses TRBV12-2 and TRBJ1-5; the listed D gene, TRBD1, was not tested against the DNA. TRBV12-2 constitutes a pseudogene. This CDR3 is 16 amino acids long. The CDR3 region has the DNA TGTGCAAGTCGCTTAGGAGGACAGGGCCGCAATCAGCCCCAGCATTTT. It translates to CASRLGGQGRNQPQHF.

In this sample, this clone turned up once. The V and J genes are TRBV30 and TRBJ1-4; tentatively, D is TRBD1 (6 bases). Trimming took 0 bases from V and 10 from J, leaving 15 bases between them. The germline gives CDR1 GTSNPN, CDR2 SVGIG (reference sequence). The CDR3 is 14 residues long. This CDR3 reads CAWSVTGTRRKLFF. The CDR3 DNA follows: TGTGCCTGGAGTGTAACAGGGACTAGGAGAAAACTGTTTTTT.

The V gene is TRBV6-5, the J gene TRBJ1-1, with TRBD1 matching 9 bases. The CDR3 sequence is 15 residues long. CDR1 MNHEY and CDR2 SVGAGI come from the germline V gene. The V gene end was trimmed by 5 bases and the J gene end by 3 bases; junction bases not matched to a gene: 7. The CDR3 nucleotides are TGTGCCAGCAGTACAGGGGGCGCCGGGTACACTGAAGCTTTCTTT. Its protein is CASSTGGAGYTEAFF.

The sample holds one count of this clone. This chain connects TRBV7-9 to TRBJ2-3; 14 bases fit TRBD2. The CDR3 totals 12 residues. Looked up from germline, CDR1 is SEHNR and CDR2 is FQNEAQ (reference sequence). Trimming cost V 5 bases and J 13 bases; bases outside gene matches: 2. The CDR3 DNA reads TGTGCCAGCAGCCCGGGACTAGCGGGAGAGTATTTT. It translates to CASSPGLAGEYF.

V is TRBV7-8 and J is TRBJ1-3; D uncertain. This CDR3 region has 13 residues. CDR1 is SGHVS, CDR2 FQNEAQ, per germline. Trimming pared 5 bases from V and 0 bases from J, leaving 5 bases between. This chain's CDR3 is CASSPGSGNTIYF. The CDR3 DNA reads as TGTGCCAGCAGCCCAGGCTCTGGAAACACCATATATTTT.

The V call is TRBV24-1, the J call TRBJ2-1, with 8 bases lining up with TRBD2. The J segment lost 5 bases and the V segment lost 4 bases, leaving 12 bases of the junction unmatched. Germline CDR1 is KGHDR and CDR2 is SFDVKD. This CDR3 has 17 amino acids. The CDR3 is CATSDGRASTVHNEQFF. CDR3 nucleotides: TGTGCCACCAGTGACGGGAGGGCATCAACCGTCCACAATGAGCAGTTCTTC.

The V gene is TRBV4-1, the J gene TRBJ2-1, with D perhaps TRBD2 (5 bases). Trimming took off 2 bases at V and 8 bases at J, with 16 bases between the two ends. The length of the CDR3 is 15 residues. Germline V gives CDR1 MGHRA, CDR2 YSYEKL. Written as DNA, the CDR3 is TGCGCCAGCAGCCAAAGCCGTTGGAGGATCGATGAGCAGTTCTTC. This encodes CASSQSRWRIDEQFF.

This sequence joins TRBV11-3 and TRBJ1-1; 9 bases fit TRBD1. Germline V gives CDR1 SGHNT, CDR2 YENEEA. This CDR3 contains 13 residues. Trimming took 0 bases from V and 11 from J; bases not matched to a gene: 4. CDR3 DNA sequence: TGTGCCAGCAGCTTAGAACAGGGGGCTGCCGCTTTCTTT. Protein: CASSLEQGAAAFF.

About this clone itself: The same CDR3 arises from other DNA sequences in this sample as well. This sequence joins TRBV7-2 and TRBJ1-2, with 8 bases matching TRBD1. Germline values: CDR1 SGHTA, CDR2 FQGNSA. J lost 8 bases, V lost 1 base, and 3 bases had no gene match. The CDR3 is 13 amino acids. The DNA of the CDR3 is TGTGCCAGCAGCTTAGACAGGGGGTACGGCTACACCTTC. This codes for CASSLDRGYGYTF.

The chain uses TRBV5-1 and TRBJ1-1, with D uncertain. Germline V gives CDR1 SGHRS, CDR2 YFSETQ. The V end was cut by 4 bases, the J end by 1 base, with 11 bases between. The length of the CDR3 is 14 residues. The CDR3 reads CASSPPLRNTEAFF. The CDR3 nucleotides read TGCGCCAGCAGCCCACCACTGAGGAACACTGAAGCTTTCTTT.

Concerning this clone: Other DNA sequences in this sample translate to the same CDR3. The gene calls are TRBV5-1 and TRBJ2-2; TRBD2 is a possible D gene (6 bases). CDR3 length equals 16 residues. Looked up from germline, CDR1 is SGHRS and CDR2 is YFSETQ. Trimming removed 0 bases at V and 2 bases at J, with 11 bases between. The CDR3 nucleotides read TGCGCCAGCAGCTTGGGCGGGACGGCTAACACCGGGGAGCTGTTTTTT. Translation: CASSLGGTANTGELFF.

The rearrangement uses TRBV4-3 and TRBJ1-5; D is unclear. Trimming removed 0 bases from V and 0 bases from J, with 6 bases in between. Germline V CDR1 and CDR2: LGHNA, YSLEER. The CDR3 sequence is 15 residues long. The CDR3 loop reads CASSQDADSNQPQHF. CDR3 coding DNA: TGCGCCAGCAGCCAAGATGCAGATAGCAATCAGCCCCAGCATTTT.

With respect to this clone: Different DNA sequences within this sample yield the same CDR3. The CDR3, as DNA: TGTGCCATCAGTGAGGGACAGAGCTATGGCTACACCTTC. It codes for CAISEGQSYGYTF. The rearrangement links TRBV10-3 to TRBJ1-2; D is possibly TRBD1 (6 bases). Trimming removed 2 bases at V and 4 bases at J, with 8 bases between. Germline lookup yields CDR1 ENHRY and CDR2 SYGVKD. The CDR3 is 13 residues long.